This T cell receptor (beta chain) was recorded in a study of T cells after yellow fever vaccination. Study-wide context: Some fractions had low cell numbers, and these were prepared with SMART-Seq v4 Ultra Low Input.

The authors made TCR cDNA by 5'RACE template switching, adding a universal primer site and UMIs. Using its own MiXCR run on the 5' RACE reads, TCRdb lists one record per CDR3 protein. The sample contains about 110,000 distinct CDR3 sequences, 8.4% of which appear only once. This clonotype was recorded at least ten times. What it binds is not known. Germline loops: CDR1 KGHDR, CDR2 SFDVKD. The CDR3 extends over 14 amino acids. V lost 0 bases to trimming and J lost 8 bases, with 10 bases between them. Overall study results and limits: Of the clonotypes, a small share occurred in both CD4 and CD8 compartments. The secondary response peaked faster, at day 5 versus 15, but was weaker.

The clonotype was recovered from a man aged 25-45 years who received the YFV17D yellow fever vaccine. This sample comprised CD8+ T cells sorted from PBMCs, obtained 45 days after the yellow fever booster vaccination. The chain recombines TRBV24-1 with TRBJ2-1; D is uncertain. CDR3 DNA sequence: TGTGCCACCAGTGATTTGCTTCTGAACGATGAGCAGTTCTTC. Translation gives CATSDLLLNDEQFF.